This T cell receptor (beta chain) is from a study of T cell repertoires in cytomegalovirus infection. Background on the study: Public TCR beta signatures provided an indication of both CMV infection and a matching HLA type.

TCRdb fed the reads into MiXCR, producing one record per CDR3 protein. The data show 400,000 or so distinct CDR3 sequences, 15% to 20% seen once. This CDR3 region has 13 residues. Germline loops: CDR1 MNHGY, CDR2 SAAAGT. V was cut by 3 bases and J by 4 bases, with 10 bases left in between. Findings of the study overall: Based on cumulative public TCR beta family frequency, carriers of CMV plus the relevant HLA were identified. The ex vivo response showed dominance by HLA-C-restricted CMV-specific TCR beta clonotypes.

A few counts support this clonotype. Its antigen is undetermined. Sequenced sample: PBMCs. The V call is TRBV6-8, the J call TRBJ2-7; D not certain. The clonotype comes from a human donor in good health (CMV status not recorded). Some clones in this sample may be carry-over from other donors' samples. The CDR3 sequence: CASSYGNGYEQYF. The CDR3 nucleotides read TGTGCCAGCAGTTATGGAAACGGGTACGAGCAGTACTTC.